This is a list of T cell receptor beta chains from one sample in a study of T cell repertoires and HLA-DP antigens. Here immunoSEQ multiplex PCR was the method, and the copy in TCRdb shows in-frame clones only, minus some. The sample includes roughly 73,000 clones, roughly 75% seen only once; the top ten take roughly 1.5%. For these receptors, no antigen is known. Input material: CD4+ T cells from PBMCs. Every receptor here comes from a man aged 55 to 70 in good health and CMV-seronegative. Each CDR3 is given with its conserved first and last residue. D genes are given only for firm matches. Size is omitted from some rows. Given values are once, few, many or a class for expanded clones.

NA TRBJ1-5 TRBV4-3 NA CASSQDVGQPQHF TGCGCCAGCAGCCAAGATGTCGGTCAGCCCCAGCATTTT
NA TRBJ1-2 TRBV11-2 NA CASSPDGYNYGYTF TGTGCCAGCAGCCCCGACGGGTATAACTATGGCTACACCTTC
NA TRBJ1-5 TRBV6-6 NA CASSYDQGSGQPQHF TGTGCCAGCAGTTATGATCAGGGCAGCGGCCAGCCCCAGCATTTT
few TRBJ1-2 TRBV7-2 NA CASSLAVGSYGYTF TGTGCCAGCAGCCTAGCCGTGGGGTCCTATGGCTACACCTTC
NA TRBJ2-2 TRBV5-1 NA CASSLVQGSGELFF TGCGCCAGCAGCTTGGTGCAGGGGTCCGGGGAGCTGTTTTTT
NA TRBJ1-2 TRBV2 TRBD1 CASSGGQGVSGYTF TGTGCCAGCAGCGGCGGACAGGGAGTCTCTGGCTACACCTTC
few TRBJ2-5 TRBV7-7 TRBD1 CASSPRTGQETQYF TGTGCCAGCAGCCCGAGGACAGGCCAAGAGACCCAGTACTTC
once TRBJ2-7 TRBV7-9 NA CASSLLQEEQYF TGTGCCAGCAGCTTACTTCAGGAGGAGCAGTACTTC
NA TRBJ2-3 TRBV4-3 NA CASSQDLFGGIPDTQYF TGCGCCAGCAGCCAAGACCTGTTCGGCGGGATCCCAGATACGCAGTATTTT
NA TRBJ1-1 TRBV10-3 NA CAISPGGGDPEAFF TGTGCCATCAGTCCCGGGGGCGGCGATCCTGAAGCTTTCTTT
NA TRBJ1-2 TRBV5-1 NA CASSLDGYGYTF TGCGCCAGCAGCTTGGATGGGTATGGCTACACCTTC
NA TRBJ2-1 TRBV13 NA CASSLRAGSSYNEQFF TGTGCCAGCAGCTTAAGGGCAGGAAGCTCCTACAATGAGCAGTTCTTC
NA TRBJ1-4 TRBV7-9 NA CASSPLQGFEKLFF TGTGCCAGCAGCCCCCTTCAGGGGTTCGAAAAACTGTTTTTT
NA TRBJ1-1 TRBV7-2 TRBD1 CASSWTGNTEAFF TGTGCCAGCAGCTGGACAGGGAACACTGAAGCTTTCTTT
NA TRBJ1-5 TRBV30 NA CAWSYRGNQPQHF TGTGCCTGGAGTTACAGGGGCAATCAGCCCCAGCATTTT
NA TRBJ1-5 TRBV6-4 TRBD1 CASSLQGCNQPQHF TGTGCCAGCAGTCTACAGGGGTGCAATCAGCCCCAGCATTTT
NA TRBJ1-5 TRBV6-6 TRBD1 CASSYRGTGQPQHF TGTGCCAGCAGTTACCGGGGGACAGGTCAGCCCCAGCATTTT
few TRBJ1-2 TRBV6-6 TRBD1 CATQRQGEAGYTF TGTGCCACCCAGAGACAGGGGGAAGCTGGCTACACCTTC
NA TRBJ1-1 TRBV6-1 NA CASKTEKVTEAFF TGTGCCAGCAAGACAGAAAAGGTAACTGAAGCTTTCTTT
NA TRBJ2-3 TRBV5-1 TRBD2 CASSSREDRTDTQYF TGCGCCAGCAGCTCACGGGAGGACCGCACAGATACGCAGTATTTT
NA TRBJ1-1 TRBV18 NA CASTTGIGTEAFF TGTGCCAGCACTACAGGGATCGGCACTGAAGCTTTCTTT
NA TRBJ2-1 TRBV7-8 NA CASSPPWESDYNEQFF TGTGCCAGCAGCCCCCCCTGGGAATCGGACTACAATGAGCAGTTCTTC
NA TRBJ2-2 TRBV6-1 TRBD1 CASSGTGTNTGELFF TGTGCCAGCAGTGGGACAGGGACGAACACCGGGGAGCTGTTTTTT
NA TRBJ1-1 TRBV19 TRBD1 CASSSWTGNTEAFF TGTGCCAGTAGTAGTTGGACAGGGAACACTGAAGCTTTCTTT
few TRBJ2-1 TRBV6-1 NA CASSTEPFYEQFF TGTGCCAGCAGCACAGAGCCTTTCTATGAGCAGTTCTTC
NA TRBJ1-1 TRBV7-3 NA CASSSRRDTEAFF TGTGCCAGCAGCTCTCGGAGGGACACTGAAGCTTTCTTT
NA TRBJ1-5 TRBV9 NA CASSVGWSSQPQHF TGTGCCAGCAGCGTAGGCTGGAGTTCTCAGCCCCAGCATTTT
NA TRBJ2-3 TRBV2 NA CASTLRDTQYF TGTGCCAGCACCCTGAGGGATACGCAGTATTTT
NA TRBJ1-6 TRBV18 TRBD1 CASSYRGRGSPLHF TGTGCCAGCTCCTACAGGGGGCGAGGTTCACCCCTCCACTTT
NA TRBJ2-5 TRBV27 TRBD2 CASSLGTRVPQYF TGTGCCAGCAGTTTGGGGACTAGAGTCCCCCAGTACTTC
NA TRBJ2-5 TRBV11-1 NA CASSLLSSETQYF TGTGCCAGCAGCTTACTGTCCAGCGAGACCCAGTACTTC
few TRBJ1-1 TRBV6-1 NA CATTGAALATEAFF TGTGCCACTACGGGGGCGGCCCTGGCCACTGAAGCTTTCTTT
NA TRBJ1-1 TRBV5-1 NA CASSWGQNKNTEAFF TGCGCCAGCAGCTGGGGACAAAACAAGAACACTGAAGCTTTCTTT
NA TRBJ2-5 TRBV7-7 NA CASSLAGAYGETQYF TGTGCCAGCAGCTTAGCCGGCGCTTATGGGGAGACCCAGTACTTC
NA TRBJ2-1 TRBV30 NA CAWGPSPYNEQFF TGTGCCTGGGGACCATCCCCCTACAATGAGCAGTTCTTC
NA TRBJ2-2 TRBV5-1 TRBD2 CASGGTSVTGELFF TGCGCCAGCGGGGGGACTAGCGTCACCGGGGAGCTGTTTTTT
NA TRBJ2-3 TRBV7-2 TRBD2 CASSRFEREGRDTQYF TGTGCCAGCAGCCGATTTGAGCGGGAGGGCCGGGATACGCAGTATTTT